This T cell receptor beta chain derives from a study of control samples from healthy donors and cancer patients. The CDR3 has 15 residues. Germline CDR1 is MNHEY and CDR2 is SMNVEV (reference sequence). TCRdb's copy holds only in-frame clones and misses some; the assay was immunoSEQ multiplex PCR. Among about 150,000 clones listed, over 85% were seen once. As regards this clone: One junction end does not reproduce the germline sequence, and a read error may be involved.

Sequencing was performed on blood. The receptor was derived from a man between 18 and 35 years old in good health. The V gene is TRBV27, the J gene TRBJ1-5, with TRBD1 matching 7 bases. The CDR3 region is CASSLSGQVNQPQHF. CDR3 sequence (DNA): TGTGCCAGCAGCTTATCAGGACAGGTAAATCAGCCCCAGCATTTT.